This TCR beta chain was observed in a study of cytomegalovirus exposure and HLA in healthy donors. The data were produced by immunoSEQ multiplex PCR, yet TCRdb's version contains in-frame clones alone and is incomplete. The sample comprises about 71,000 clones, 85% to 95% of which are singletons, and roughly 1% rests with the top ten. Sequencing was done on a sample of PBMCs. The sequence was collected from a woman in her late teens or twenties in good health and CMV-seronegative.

The CDR3 reads CAISVKEGRTGELFF. CDR3 DNA: TGTGCCATCAGTGTAAAGGAGGGTAGGACCGGGGAGCTGTTTTTT. The chain employs TRBV10-3 and TRBJ2-2; TRBD2 is a possible D gene (6 bases). CDR3 size: 15 residues. Trimming removed 4 bases at V and 5 bases at J, with 14 bases between. Germline loops: CDR1 ENHRY, CDR2 SYGVKD.